This T cell receptor beta chain emerged from a study of cytomegalovirus exposure and HLA in healthy donors (dated by TCRdb to about 2017). Study-level background: An earlier analysis of several hundred of the donors reported 250 to 300 Gb of sequence data and 117 million unique TCR beta sequences from 150 million to 200 million T cells. Donor age, sex, ethnicity and CMV serostatus were compiled alongside the repertoire data. The genetic ancestry cluster associated with self-reported Caucasian donors included about 84% of the 300 to 450 genotyped donors. Class I and class II HLA loci were covered by the typing at four-digit resolution. The study combined high-throughput TCR immunosequencing, statistical association of individual TCRs with disease status, and machine learning to predict cytomegalovirus infection status. In a later genetic analysis, genome-wide SNP genotypes for about three fifths of the roughly 670 donors were used, and that subset was treated as a discovery cohort. Besides the first cohort of 550 to 750 subjects, a separate validation cohort made up of over a hundred different subjects was used. The number of donors typed differed by locus, with 629-630 for A, B, C, DRB1 and DQB1, over 500 for DQA1, some 570 for DPA1, and 472 for DPB1. Across some 400 genotyped donors of the cohort, an average of about 240,000 unique TCR beta nucleotide sequences per donor were sequenced, and approximately 17% of those sequences were non-productive. Roughly 5 DR-DQ haplotypes were handled as single units for association and clustering, since linkage in the cohort was strong. Roughly 310 gigabases of sequencing data and tens of millions of unique TCR sequences were included in an early release covering about 620 HLA-typed donors. In an earlier analysis of around 540 of the donors, high-throughput TCR beta sequencing was used to judge whether each TCR beta V gene segment behaved as functional or pseudogenic. The study was designed to test whether signatures of past pathogen exposure could be identified by cataloging public T cell receptors. Using immunosequencing, the study profiled T cell repertoires from 500 to 800 subjects and related those repertoires to cytomegalovirus serostatus. A later analysis re-analyzed previously published TCR beta repertoires from several hundred donors and added high-resolution HLA genotyping to study TCR occurrence patterns. All discovery cohort repertoires had been generated using a single sequencing platform. The later analysis used no new phenotypic data to find candidate immune exposures, relying instead on TCR beta sequences and their occurrence across donors. Study-level results and caveats: The cohort was sequenced for TCR beta chains only, and without alpha or paired-chain data the features that could be detected were limited. In a later genetic analysis, fewer N-insertions in productive TCRs were reported among donors in an Asian-associated ancestry cluster than the 666-donor mean. CMV serostatus was the only immune exposure information available for the cohort. In a later analysis, HLA-associated TCR beta chains showed more clonal expansion and lower generation probabilities than non-associated chains that were equally common. In an earlier analysis of around 500 of the donors, most TCR beta V segments appeared in productive rearrangements about 90% or about 30% of the time, broadly matching IMGT annotations. Across donors, most TCR sequences were observed very rarely, whereas some public TCRs were present in many individuals. A further reported finding was that TCR beta sequences accurately predicted the HLA-A and HLA-B alleles for most subjects in the first cohort. In a later analysis, most CMV-associated TCR beta chains were found to appear HLA-restricted, with HLA associations seemingly driven largely by CMV exposure. Specific HLA alleles were associated with 15,000 to 20,000 TCR beta sequences at a false discovery rate of 0.05 in a later analysis. The 87-base-pair reads could not distinguish some IMGT-functional V segments, including TRBV6-2 and TRBV6-3, so those segments were excluded. The authors suggested that the approach could potentially be generalized to other disease states and immunological phenotypes. Because counts were too low, seventeen rarely observed V segments, including chromosome 9 orphons, were left out of the earlier analysis of approximately 500 of the donors. In vitro tests confirmed that a few of the cytomegalovirus-associated TCR beta chains recognize cytomegalovirus antigens. According to a later analysis, TCR association rates differed among HLA loci, with DRB1 alleles showing the most associated TCRs and HLA-C alleles showing the fewest. The presence/absence analyses assumed that sequencing depth was roughly uniform across donors, and that assumption may not be true. When HLA alleles, especially DR and DQ, strongly co-occurred, attributing TCR associations to individual alleles was difficult. In both the original and validation cohorts, the classifier was reported to diagnose cytomegalovirus status with high specificity and sensitivity. The study listed over 150 TCR beta chains as associated with cytomegalovirus. Because HLA typing was missing for some donors at each locus, association tests included only the typed subset. The sequencing pipeline was judged likely to have produced a cluster of highly shared sequence variants as a technical artifact. According to a later analysis, parvovirus B19, influenza, CMV and Epstein-Barr virus appeared linked to several top co-occurrence clusters. Linkage disequilibrium might explain the correlated functional status among segregating V segments, but an unknown experimental factor could not be ruled out. V-gene and J-gene trimming of TCR beta chains was associated with a missense DCLRE1C variant in a later genetic analysis, and the association was replicated in an independent cohort.

In the case of this clone: It lacks a known antigen. There are no base qualities to consult, and no much larger clone falls within one base.

CDR1 and CDR2 (SQVTM, ANQGSEA) derive from the germline V gene. Relative to germline, V is missing 5 bases and J is missing 5 bases, with 9 bases of the junction outside any gene match. The CDR3 covers 14 residues, taking in both the cysteine and the phenylalanine. Only the CDR3 portion is preserved as DNA: 42 bases, with reading frame beginning at the first base. In total, more than 500 healthy bone marrow donors made up the cohort. At the time of sampling, all cohort members were nominally healthy, though unrecorded immune exposures were likely present. The donor tested CMV seropositive and was one of the 289 seropositive cohort members. A peripheral blood sample was provided by each donor, and peripheral blood mononuclear cells were used for TCR beta sequencing. The Qiagen DNeasy Blood Extraction Kit was used to extract genomic DNA from the blood cell samples. Receptors were amplified or captured by the immunoSEQ multiplex PCR assay. For the multiplex PCR, a mixture combining 60 forward primers for TCR Vbeta segments and 13 reverse primers for TCR Jbeta segments was used. Amplification of the CDR3 region of rearranged TCR beta genes was performed with a multiplex PCR assay on genomic DNA. The Illumina HiSeq System was used to sequence the amplified TCR beta libraries as 87-base-pair reads. As for how the authors treated the data: A later analysis tallied approximately 87 million unique TCR beta chains across the 550 to 850 repertoires, and approximately 11 million of those chains were shared by two or more donors. A nearest-neighbor algorithm error-corrected the raw reads and collapsed the reads into unique sequences, merging closely related sequences to remove PCR and sequencing errors. CDR3 sequences were aligned to IMGT reference sequences to assign V, D and J gene segments. For a sequence to be retained, a match of at least six nucleotides was required to both a V gene segment and a J gene segment. Rearrangements were called productive when the CDR3 lacked stop codons and stayed in frame with V and J; all others were non-productive. CDR3 was defined by IMGT convention, running from the second conserved V-encoded cysteine to the conserved J-encoded phenylalanine. The earlier analysis of 500 to 750 of the donors excluded any sequence lacking an unambiguous match to a single V gene segment. An earlier analysis of over 450 of the donors classified V segments as functional when productive rearrangements were above 56.7% and as segregating when the standard deviation between donors was above 5%. To diagnose cytomegalovirus status from the catalog of TCR beta chain sequences, a statistical classification framework was built. V and J gene assignment, in a later analysis, came from comparing TCR nucleotide sequences with IMGT/GENE-DB human TR gene sequences. The TCRdist pipeline was used in a later analysis to assign CDR3 sequences and most-parsimonious VDJ recombination scenarios. In a later analysis, each TCR beta chain was defined by its CDR3 amino acid sequence together with its V-gene family, and reads lacking a unique V-gene family were excluded. As a way to deal with suspected cross-contamination and a sequencing artifact, a later analysis dropped over 550 nucleotide sequences that were highly shared and had low generation probability. In a later analysis, a clonal expansion index was calculated for each public chain from normalized within-repertoire ranks of inferred template counts. In a later analysis, generation probabilities were computed with a VDJ recombination model fitted to out-of-frame rearrangements, and the resulting probabilities were checked against IGoR. Hypergeometric tests were used in a later analysis to score TCR-TCR, TCR-HLA and TCR-CMV co-occurrence, with a repertoire-size bias correction applied to the TCR pairs. To estimate false discovery rates, a later analysis permuted the HLA or CMV assignments 20 times. In a later analysis, co-occurring TCRs were grouped with DBSCAN, and TCRdist sequence similarity was added when clustering was performed within HLA-allele-positive subsets. Co-occurrence clustering excluded repertoires with fewer than 30,000 or more than 120,000 public chains, plus five with anomalous nucleotide sharing. Not all clones reach the TCRdb copy of this immuneACCESS table, which keeps in-frame sequences only. Checked studies attribute under half of the gap to unresolved V genes and leave the rest unexplained. The V and J calls and clone size were taken over from that table, and D and trimming were inferred from the DNA. The sample table records about 130,000 clones; 85% to 90% of these occur just once. The ten largest clones take up about 6.7% of the sample.

Recombination connected TRBV29-1 to TRBJ2-1, with 7 bases aligning to TRBD2. The TCR was taken from a woman aged 25 to 39 in good health and CMV-seropositive. The material sequenced was PBMCs. At the DNA level, the sequence is TGCAGCGTTCGCAAAAGCGGGGTAGACAATGAGCAGTTCTTC. Its translation is CSVRKSGVDNEQFF.